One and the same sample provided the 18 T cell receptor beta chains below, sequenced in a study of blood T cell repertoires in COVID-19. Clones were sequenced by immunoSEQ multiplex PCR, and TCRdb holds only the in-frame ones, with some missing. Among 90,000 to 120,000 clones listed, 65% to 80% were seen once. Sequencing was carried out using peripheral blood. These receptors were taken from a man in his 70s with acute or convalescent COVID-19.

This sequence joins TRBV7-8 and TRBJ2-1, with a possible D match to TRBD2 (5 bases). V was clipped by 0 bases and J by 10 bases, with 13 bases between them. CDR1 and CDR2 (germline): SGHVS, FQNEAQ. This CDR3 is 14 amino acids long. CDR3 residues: CASSLALERYEQFF. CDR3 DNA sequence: TGTGCCAGCAGCTTAGCGCTGGAGCGGTACGAGCAGTTCTTC.

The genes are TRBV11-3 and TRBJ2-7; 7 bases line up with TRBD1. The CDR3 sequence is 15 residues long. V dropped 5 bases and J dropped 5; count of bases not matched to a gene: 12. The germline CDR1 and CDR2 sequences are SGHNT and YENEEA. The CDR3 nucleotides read TGTGCCAGCAGCCCATCCGGGACAGAAGGCGACGAGCAGTACTTC. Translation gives CASSPSGTEGDEQYF. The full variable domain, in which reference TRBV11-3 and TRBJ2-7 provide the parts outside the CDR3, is EAGVVQSPRYKIIEKKQPVAFWCNPISGHNTLYWYLQNLGQGPELLIRYENEEAVDDSQLPKDRFSAERLKGVDSTLKIQPAELGDSAVYLCASSPSGTEGDEQYFGPGTRLTVT.

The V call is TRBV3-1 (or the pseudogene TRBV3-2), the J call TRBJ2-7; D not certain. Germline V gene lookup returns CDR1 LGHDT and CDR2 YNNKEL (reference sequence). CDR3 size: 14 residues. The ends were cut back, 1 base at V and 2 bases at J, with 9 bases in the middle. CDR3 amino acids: CASSQVPTAYEQYF. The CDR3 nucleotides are TGTGCCAGCAGCCAAGTCCCCACAGCCTACGAGCAGTACTTC.

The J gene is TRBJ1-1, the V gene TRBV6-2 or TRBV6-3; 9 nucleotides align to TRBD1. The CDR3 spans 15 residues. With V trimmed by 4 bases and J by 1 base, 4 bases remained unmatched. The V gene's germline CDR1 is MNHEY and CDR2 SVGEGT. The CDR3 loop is CASSSPDRGNTEAFF. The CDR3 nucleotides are TGTGCCAGCAGTTCCCCGGACAGGGGGAACACTGAAGCTTTCTTT.

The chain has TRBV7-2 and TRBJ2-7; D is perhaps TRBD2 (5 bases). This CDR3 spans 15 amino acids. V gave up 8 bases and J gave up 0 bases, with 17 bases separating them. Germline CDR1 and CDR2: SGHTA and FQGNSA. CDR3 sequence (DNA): TGTGCCAGCCAGCTTACCCCGGGGAGCTCCTACGAGCAGTACTTC. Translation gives CASQLTPGSSYEQYF.

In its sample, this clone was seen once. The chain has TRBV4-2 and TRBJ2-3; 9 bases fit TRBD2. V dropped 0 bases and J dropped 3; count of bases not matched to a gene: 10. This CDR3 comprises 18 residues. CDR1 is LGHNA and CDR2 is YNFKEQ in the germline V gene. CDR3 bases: TGTGCCAGCAGCCAAGATAGCGATGGCGGGGGGGCGACAGATACGCAGTATTTT. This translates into CASSQDSDGGGATDTQYF.

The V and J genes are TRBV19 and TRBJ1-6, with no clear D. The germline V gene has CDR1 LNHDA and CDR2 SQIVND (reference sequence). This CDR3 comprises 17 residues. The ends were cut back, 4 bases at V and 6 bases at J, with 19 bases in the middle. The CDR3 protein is CASSTLRVGGGNSPLHF. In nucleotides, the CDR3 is TGTGCCAGTAGTACCCTTAGGGTAGGAGGTGGTAATTCACCCCTCCACTTT. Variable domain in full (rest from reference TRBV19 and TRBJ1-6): DGGITQSPKYLFRKEGQNVTLSCEQNLNHDAMYWYRQDPGQGLRLIYYSQIVNDFQKGDIAEGYSVSREKKESFPLTVTSAQKNPTAFYLCASSTLRVGGGNSPLHFGNGTRLTVT.

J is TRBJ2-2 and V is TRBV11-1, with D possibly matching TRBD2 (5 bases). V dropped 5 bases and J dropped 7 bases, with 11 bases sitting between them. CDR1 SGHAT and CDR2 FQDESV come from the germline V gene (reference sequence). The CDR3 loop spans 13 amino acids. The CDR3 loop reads CASSISSIGELFF. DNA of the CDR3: TGTGCCAGCAGCATCTCTAGCATCGGGGAGCTGTTTTTT.

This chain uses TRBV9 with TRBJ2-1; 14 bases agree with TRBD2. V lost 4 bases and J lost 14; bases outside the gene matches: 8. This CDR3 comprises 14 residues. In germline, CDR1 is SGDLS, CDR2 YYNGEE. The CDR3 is CASSTGLAGGREFF. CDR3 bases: TGTGCCAGCAGCACCGGACTAGCGGGGGGCCGGGAGTTCTTC.

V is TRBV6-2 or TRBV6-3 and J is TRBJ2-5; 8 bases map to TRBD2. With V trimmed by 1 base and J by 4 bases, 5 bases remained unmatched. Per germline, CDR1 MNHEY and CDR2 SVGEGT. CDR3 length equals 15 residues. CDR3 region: CASSYYGLATETQYF. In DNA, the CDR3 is TGTGCCAGCAGTTACTACGGACTAGCAACAGAGACCCAGTACTTC.

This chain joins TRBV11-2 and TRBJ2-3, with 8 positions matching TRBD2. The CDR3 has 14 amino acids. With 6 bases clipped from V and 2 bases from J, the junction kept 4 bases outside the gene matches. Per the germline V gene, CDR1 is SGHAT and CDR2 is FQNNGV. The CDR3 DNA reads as TGTGCCAGCAGGACAGCGGGGGCCACAGATACGCAGTATTTT. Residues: CASRTAGATDTQYF.

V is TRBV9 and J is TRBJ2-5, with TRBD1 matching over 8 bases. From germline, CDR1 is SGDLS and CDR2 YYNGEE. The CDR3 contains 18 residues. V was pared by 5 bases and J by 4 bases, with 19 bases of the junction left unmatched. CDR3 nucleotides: TGTGCCAGCAGTACCTCCCTCGACAGGGGTGGGATTGGAGAGACCCAGTACTTC. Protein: CASSTSLDRGGIGETQYF.

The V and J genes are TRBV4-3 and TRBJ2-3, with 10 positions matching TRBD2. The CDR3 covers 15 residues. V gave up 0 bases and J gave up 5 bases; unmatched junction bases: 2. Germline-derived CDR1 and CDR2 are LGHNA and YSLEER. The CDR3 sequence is CASSQEGLARDTQYF. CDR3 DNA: TGCGCCAGCAGCCAAGAGGGACTAGCGAGAGATACGCAGTATTTT.

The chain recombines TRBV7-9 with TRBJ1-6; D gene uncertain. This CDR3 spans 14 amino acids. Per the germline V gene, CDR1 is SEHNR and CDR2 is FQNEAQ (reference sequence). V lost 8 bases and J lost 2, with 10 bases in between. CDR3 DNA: TGTGCCAGCCGCGAGTCGACCTATAATTCACCCCTCCACTTT. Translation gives CASRESTYNSPLHF.

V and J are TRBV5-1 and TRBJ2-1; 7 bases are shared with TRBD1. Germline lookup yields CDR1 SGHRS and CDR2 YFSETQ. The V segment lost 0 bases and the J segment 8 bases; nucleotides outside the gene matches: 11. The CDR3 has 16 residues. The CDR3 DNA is TGCGCCAGCAGCTTGGGTATAGGGGGCAGTGTGGATGAGCAGTTCTTC. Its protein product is CASSLGIGGSVDEQFF.

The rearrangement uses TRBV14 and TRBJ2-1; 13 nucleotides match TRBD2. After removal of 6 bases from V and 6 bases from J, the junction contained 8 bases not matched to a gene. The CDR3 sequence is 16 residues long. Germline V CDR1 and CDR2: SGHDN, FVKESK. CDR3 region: CASSRLGTSGANEQFF. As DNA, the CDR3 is TGTGCCAGCAGTCGCCTCGGGACTAGCGGGGCCAATGAGCAGTTCTTC.

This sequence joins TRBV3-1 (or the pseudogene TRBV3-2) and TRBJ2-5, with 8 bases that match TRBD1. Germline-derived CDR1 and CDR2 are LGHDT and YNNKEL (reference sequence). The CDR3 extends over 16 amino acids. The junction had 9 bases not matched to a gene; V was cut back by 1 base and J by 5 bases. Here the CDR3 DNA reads TGTGCCAGCAGCCAAGCGAGACAGGGGCGAGGGGAGACCCAGTACTTC. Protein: CASSQARQGRGETQYF.

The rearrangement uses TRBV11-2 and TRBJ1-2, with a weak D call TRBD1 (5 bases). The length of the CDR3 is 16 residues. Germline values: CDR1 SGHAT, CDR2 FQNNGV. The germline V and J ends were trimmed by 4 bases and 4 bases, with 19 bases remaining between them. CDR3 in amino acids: CASSSPGGGGAYGYTF. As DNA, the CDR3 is TGTGCCAGCAGCTCCCCGGGGGGGGGAGGGGCCTATGGCTACACCTTC.